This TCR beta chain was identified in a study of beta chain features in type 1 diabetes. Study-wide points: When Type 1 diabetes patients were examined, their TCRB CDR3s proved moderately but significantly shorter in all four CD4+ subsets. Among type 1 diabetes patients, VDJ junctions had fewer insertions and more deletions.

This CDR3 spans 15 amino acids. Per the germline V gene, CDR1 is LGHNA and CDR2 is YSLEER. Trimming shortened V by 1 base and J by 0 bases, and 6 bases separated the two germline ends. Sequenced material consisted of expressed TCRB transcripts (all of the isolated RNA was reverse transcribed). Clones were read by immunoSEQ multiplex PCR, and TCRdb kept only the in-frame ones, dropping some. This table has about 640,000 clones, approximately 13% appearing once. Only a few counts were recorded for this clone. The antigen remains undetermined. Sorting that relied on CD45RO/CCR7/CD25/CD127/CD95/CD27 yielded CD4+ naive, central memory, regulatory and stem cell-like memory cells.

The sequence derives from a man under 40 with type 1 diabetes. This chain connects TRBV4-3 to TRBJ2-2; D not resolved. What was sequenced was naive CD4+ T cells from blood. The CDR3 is CASSQVVSNTGELFF. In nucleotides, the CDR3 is TGCGCCAGCAGCCAAGTTGTTTCGAACACCGGGGAGCTGTTTTTT.